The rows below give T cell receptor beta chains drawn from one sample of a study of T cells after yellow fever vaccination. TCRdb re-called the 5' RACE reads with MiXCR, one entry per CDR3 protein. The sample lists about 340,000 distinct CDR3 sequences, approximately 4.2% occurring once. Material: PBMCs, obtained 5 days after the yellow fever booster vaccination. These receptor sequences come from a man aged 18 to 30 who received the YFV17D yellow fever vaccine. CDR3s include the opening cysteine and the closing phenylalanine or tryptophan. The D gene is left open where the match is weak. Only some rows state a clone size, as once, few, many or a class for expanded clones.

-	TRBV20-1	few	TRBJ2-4	TGCAGTGCTGTGGGGCGGGTCAAAAACATTCAGTACTTC	CSAVGRVKNIQYF
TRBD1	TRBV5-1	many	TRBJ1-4	TGCGCCAGCAAACCCACCGGGACAGCTAATGAAAAACTGTTTTTT	CASKPTGTANEKLFF
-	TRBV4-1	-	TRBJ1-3	TGCGCCAGCAGCCAAGATCGGAGGGGGGAAGGCCTGGGAAACACCATATATTTT	CASSQDRRGEGLGNTIYF
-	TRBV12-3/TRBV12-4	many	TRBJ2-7	TGTGCCAGCAGACTTTGGGGGGTTAGGGACGAGCAGTACTTC	CASRLWGVRDEQYF
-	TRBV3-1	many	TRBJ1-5	TGTGCCAGCAGCCAAGTCGGGGGGCTTTGCAATCAGCCCCAGCATTTT	CASSQVGGLCNQPQHF
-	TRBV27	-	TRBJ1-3	TGTGCCAGCAGGCAGGGTGTGGCTGGAAACACCATATATTTT	CASRQGVAGNTIYF
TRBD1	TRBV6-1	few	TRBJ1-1	TGTGCCAGCAGTGGGACAGGGTATGACACTGAAGCTTTCTTT	CASSGTGYDTEAFF
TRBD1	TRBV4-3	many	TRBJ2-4	TGCGCCAGCAGCCAGGACAGGGTTGGGCTAGCCAAAAACATTCAGTACTTC	CASSQDRVGLAKNIQYF
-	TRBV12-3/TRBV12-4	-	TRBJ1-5	TGTGCCAGCAGTTTAGGCGACGGGGTCAATCAGCCCCAGCATTTT	CASSLGDGVNQPQHF
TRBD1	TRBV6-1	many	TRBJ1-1	TGTGCCAGCAGTGAAGCCGGACAGGGGGCTGAAGCTTTCTTT	CASSEAGQGAEAFF
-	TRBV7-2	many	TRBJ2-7	TGTGCCAGCAGCTTAGGGGGGGCTTCCTACGAGCAGTACTTC	CASSLGGASYEQYF
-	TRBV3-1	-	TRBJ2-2	TGTGCCAGCAGCCATTCCGGCACCGGGGAGCTGTTTTTT	CASSHSGTGELFF
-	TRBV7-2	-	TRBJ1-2	TGTGCCGGCGCCACGACCGGGACGCCGGGTTCTTTC	CAGATTGTPGSF
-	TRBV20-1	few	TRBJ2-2	TGCAGTGCTCTTCCCGGTTGGGGCGGGGAGCTGTTTTTT	CSALPGWGGELFF
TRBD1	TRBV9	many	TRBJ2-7	TGTGCCAGCAGCGCCGACCCCTCGGGACAGGGGGTCGAGCAGTACTTC	CASSADPSGQGVEQYF
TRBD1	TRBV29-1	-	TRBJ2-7	TGCAGCGTTGTGCAGGGGGATGGATACGAGCAGTACTTC	CSVVQGDGYEQYF
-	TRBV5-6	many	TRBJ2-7	TGTGCCAGCAGCATGGGGGCTTACGAGCAGTACTTC	CASSMGAYEQYF
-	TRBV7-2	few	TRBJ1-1	TGTGCCAGCAGCCCCGCCCATCACACTGAAGCTTTCTTT	CASSPAHHTEAFF
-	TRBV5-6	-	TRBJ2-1	TGTGCCAGCAGCCGAGACAGCAATGAGCAGTTCTTC	CASSRDSNEQFF
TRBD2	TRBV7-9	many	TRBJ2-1	TGTGCCAGCAGCTTAGCGGGGGGGTTCGTGGATGAGCAGTTCTTC	CASSLAGGFVDEQFF
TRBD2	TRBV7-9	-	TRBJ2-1	TGTGCCAGCAGCTGGGGGACTAGCGGGACCCTAGGCTACAATGAGCAGTTCTTC	CASSWGTSGTLGYNEQFF
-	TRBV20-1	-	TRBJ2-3	TGCAGTGCCCCGCTGGGGGATAGCACAGATACGCAGTATTTT	CSAPLGDSTDTQYF
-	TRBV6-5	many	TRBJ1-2	TGTGCCAGCAGTTACTCGACGGTTTATGGCTACACCTTC	CASSYSTVYGYTF
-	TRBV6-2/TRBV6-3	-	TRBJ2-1	TGTGCCAGCAGTTACACCCCGACGCGACGTCTGGGGGGCAACAATGAGCAGTTCTTC	CASSYTPTRRLGGNNEQFF
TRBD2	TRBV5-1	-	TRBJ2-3	TGCGCCAGCAGCCCGGGACTAGCGGCGCGAGTTGATACGCAGTATTTT	CASSPGLAARVDTQYF
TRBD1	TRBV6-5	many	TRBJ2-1	TGTGCCAGCAGTTTTCGCGGGACAGGGGGGGGTGAGCAGTTCTTC	CASSFRGTGGGEQFF
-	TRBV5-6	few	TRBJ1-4	TGTGCCAGCAGCTTGTTTGGGGGGGCGGATGAAAAACTGTTTTTT	CASSLFGGADEKLFF
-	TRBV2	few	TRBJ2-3	TGTGCCAGCACCAGACTTTACACAGATACGCAGTATTTT	CASTRLYTDTQYF
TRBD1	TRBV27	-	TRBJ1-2	TGTGCCAGCAGTCCATACGACAGGGACTATGGCTACACCTTC	CASSPYDRDYGYTF
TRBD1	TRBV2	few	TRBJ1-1	TGTGCCAGCAGTACAACAGGGGGGGCCACTGAAGCTTTCTTT	CASSTTGGATEAFF
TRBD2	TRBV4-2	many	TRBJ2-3	TGTGCCATCTCGGGAGGCGGGGGGGACACAGATACGCAGTATTTT	CAISGGGGDTDTQYF
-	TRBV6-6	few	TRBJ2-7	TGTGCCAGCAGTTACTCGGGCACCTCCTACGAGCAGTACTTC	CASSYSGTSYEQYF
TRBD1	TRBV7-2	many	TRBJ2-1	TGTGCCAGCAGCCCGACAGGGGGACGCTACAATGAGCAGTTCTTC	CASSPTGGRYNEQFF
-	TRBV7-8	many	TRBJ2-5	TGTGCCAGCAGCTTAGCACTGGGACAAGAGACCCAGTACTTC	CASSLALGQETQYF